A single T cell receptor beta chain is shown here with its context. The record originates from a study of blood T cell repertoires in COVID-19. The repertoire was sequenced with immunoSEQ multiplex PCR; TCRdb's copy has only in-frame clones and lacks some. Found here are around 150,000 clones, about nine tenths of them singletons; the top ten hold roughly 4.5%. The J segment lost 2 bases and the V segment lost 4 bases, leaving 5 bases of the junction unmatched. This CDR3 contains 15 residues. Looked up from germline, CDR1 is LNHDA and CDR2 is SQIVND (reference sequence). The sequencing sample was made of peripheral blood. V and J are TRBV19 and TRBJ1-5, with 7 positions matching TRBD1. This TCR derives from a woman aged 55 to 70 with active or convalescent COVID-19. CDR3 sequence: CASSSDRAGNQPQHF. The CDR3 nucleotides read TGTGCCAGTAGTAGTGACAGGGCTGGCAATCAGCCCCAGCATTTT.